This T cell receptor beta chain came from a study of blood T cells in healthy people across ages. Combining a sample-barcoded 5' primer with a J-beta primer mix, a second PCR ran for roughly 6 to 12 cycles. One entry per CDR3 protein, called by TCRdb with MiXCR from the 5' RACE reads. The sample contains 650,000 to 1,000,000 distinct CDR3 sequences, roughly 40% of which appear only once. The CDR3 runs to 13 residues. The V gene lost 8 bases and the J gene lost 4 bases, with 15 bases spanning the gap. The germline V gene encodes CDR1 SQVTM and CDR2 ANQGSEA. This clonotype was recorded at least ten times.

The sample taken for sequencing was blood. The source is a man younger than 35 in good health. This chain joins TRBV29-1 and TRBJ2-1; the D gene is possibly TRBD1 (5 bases). The CDR3 region is CSSMTVDYNEQFF. CDR3 sequence (DNA): TGCAGCTCGATGACAGTGGATTACAATGAGCAGTTCTTC.